The following is a T cell receptor (beta chain) sequence with its context. Its antigen is not identified. These data originate in a study of OX40 agonist ivuxolimab in advanced cancers. Study results and limitations: At 0.1 to 3.0 mg/kg and by week 6, clonal expansion occurred in CD4+ and CD8+ blood T cells.

Sequencing used immunoSEQ multiplex PCR; TCRdb keeps in-frame clones, though not all of them. The table records some 30,000 clones, 84% of them present only once. Deletions cut 1 base from V and 3 bases from J, with 10 bases between. Germline-derived CDR1 and CDR2 are MNHNS and SASEGT. This CDR3 has 15 amino acids. This receptor was obtained from an adult with an advanced solid tumor such as melanoma, head and neck, liver or kidney cancer. This sample comprised CD4+ or CD8+ T cells sorted from blood, obtained in a trial of the OX40 agonist ivuxolimab. This chain joins TRBV6-1 and TRBJ1-5, with D perhaps matching TRBD1 (6 bases). The CDR3 DNA reads as TGTGCCAGCAGTGAAGAGGACAGCTTCAATCAGCCCCAGCATTTT. Its translation: CASSEEDSFNQPQHF.